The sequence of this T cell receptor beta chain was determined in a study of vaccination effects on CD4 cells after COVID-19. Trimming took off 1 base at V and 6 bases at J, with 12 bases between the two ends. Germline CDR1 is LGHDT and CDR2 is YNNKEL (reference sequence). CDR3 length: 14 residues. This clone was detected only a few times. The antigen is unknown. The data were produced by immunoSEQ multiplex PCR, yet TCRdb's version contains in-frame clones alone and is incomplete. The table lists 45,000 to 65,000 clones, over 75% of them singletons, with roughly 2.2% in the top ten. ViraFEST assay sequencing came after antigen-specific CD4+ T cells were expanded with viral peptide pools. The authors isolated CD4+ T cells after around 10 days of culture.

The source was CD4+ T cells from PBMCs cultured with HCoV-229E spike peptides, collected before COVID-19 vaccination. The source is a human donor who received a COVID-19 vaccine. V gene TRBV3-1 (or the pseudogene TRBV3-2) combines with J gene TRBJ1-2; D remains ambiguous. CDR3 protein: CASSQGLIRDGYTF. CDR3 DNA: TGTGCCAGCAGCCAAGGTCTTATCCGGGATGGCTACACCTTC.